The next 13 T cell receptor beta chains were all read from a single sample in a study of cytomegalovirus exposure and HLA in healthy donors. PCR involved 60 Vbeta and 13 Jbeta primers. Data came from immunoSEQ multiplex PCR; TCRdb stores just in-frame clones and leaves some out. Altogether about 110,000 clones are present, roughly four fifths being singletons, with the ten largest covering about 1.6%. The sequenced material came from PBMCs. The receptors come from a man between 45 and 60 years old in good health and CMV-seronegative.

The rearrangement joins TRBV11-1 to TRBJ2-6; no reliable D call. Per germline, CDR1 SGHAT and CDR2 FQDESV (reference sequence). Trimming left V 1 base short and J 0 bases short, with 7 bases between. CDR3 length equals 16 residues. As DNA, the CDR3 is TGTGCCAGCAGCTTAGGCAGGCCCTCTGGGGCCAACGTCCTGACTTTC. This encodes CASSLGRPSGANVLTF.

The CDR3 nucleotides read TGTGCCAGCAGTTCGCAGGGGAGCGGGGGCCGCGGGGAGCTGTTTTTT. Translated: CASSSQGSGGRGELFF. This chain links TRBV27 with TRBJ2-2; 8 bases are shared with TRBD2. The CDR3 length is 16 residues. Germline CDR1 reads MNHEY; CDR2 reads SMNVEV (reference sequence). V shed 4 bases and J 7 bases; nucleotides not matched to a gene: 11.

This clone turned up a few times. In nucleotides, the CDR3 is TGTGCCAGCAGCGTAGAGGGGGGACAGGGACTTTCACCCCTCCACTTT. It specifies CASSVEGGQGLSPLHF. The V gene is TRBV9, the J gene TRBJ1-6; 9 nucleotides align to TRBD1. The ends lost 0 bases at V and 9 bases at J; junction bases unmatched: 7. The germline V gene has CDR1 SGDLS and CDR2 YYNGEE. The CDR3 length is 16 residues.

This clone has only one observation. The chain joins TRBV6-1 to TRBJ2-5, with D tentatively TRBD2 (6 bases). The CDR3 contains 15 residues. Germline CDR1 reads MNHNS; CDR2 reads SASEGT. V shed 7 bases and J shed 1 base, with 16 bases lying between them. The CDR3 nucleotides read TGTGCCAGCAAGTTCAGCGGGTGGGGCCAAGAGACCCAGTACTTC. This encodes CASKFSGWGQETQYF.

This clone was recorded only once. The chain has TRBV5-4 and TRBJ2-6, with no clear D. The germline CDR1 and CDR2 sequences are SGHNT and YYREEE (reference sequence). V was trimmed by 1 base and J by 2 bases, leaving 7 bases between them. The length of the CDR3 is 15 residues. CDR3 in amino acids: CASSLPGTGANVLTF. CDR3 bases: TGTGCCAGCAGCTTGCCCGGTACTGGGGCCAACGTCCTGACTTTC.

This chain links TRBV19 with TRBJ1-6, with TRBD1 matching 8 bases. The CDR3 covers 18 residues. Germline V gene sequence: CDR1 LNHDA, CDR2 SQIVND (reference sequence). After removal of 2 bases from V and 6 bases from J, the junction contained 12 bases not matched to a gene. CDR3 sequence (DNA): TGTGCCAGTAGTATATCCGGACAGGGATTCGCGGGTAATTCACCCCTCCACTTT. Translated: CASSISGQGFAGNSPLHF.

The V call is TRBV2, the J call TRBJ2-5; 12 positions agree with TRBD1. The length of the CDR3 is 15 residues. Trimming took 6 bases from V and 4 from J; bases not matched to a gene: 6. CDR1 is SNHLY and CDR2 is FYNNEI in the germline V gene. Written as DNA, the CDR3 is TGTGCCAGCAGGTCCGGGACAGGGGGCTTAGAGACCCAGTACTTC. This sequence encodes CASRSGTGGLETQYF.

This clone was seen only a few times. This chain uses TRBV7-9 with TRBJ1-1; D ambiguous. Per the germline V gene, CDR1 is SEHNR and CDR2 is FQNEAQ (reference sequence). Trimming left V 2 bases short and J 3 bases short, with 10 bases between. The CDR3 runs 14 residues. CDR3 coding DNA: TGTGCCAGCAGCTTAAGAAACGGGGACACTGAAGCTTTCTTT. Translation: CASSLRNGDTEAFF.

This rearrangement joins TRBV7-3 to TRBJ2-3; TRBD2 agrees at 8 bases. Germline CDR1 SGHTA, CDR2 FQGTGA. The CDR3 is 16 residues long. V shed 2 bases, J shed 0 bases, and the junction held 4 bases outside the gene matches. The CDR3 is CASSLAGGRSTDTQYF. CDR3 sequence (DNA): TGTGCCAGCAGCTTAGCGGGGGGACGCAGCACAGATACGCAGTATTTT.

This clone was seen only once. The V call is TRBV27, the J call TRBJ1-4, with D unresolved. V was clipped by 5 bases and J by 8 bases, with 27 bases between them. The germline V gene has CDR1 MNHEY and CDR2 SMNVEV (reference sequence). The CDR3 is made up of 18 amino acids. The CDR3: CASSQRPPGPPGEEKLFF. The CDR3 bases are TGTGCCAGCAGTCAAAGGCCGCCGGGTCCCCCCGGGGAGGAAAAACTGTTTTTT.

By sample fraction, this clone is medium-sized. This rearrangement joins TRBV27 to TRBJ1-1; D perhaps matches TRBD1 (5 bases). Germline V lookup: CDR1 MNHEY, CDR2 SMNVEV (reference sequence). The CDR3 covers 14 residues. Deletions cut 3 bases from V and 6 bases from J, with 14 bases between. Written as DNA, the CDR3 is TGTGCCAGCAGTTTCGACGGGGGAAGGGCTGAAGCTTTCTTT. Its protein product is CASSFDGGRAEAFF.

For the CDR3, the DNA is TGTGCCAGCAGCCAGTGGGGGCGAGGCGAGCAGTACTTC. The encoded protein is CASSQWGRGEQYF. The rearrangement uses TRBV4-2 and TRBJ2-7; D may be TRBD1 (6 bases). V was clipped by 3 bases and J by 6 bases, with 12 bases between them. Germline CDR1 is LGHNA and CDR2 is YNFKEQ. The CDR3 totals 13 residues.

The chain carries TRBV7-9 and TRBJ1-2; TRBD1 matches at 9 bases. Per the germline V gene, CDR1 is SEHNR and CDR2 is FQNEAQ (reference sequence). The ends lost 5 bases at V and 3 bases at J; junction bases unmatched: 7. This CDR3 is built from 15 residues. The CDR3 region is CASSQPRDRDYGYTF. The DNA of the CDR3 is TGTGCCAGCAGCCAACCGAGGGACAGGGACTATGGCTACACCTTC.